This passage covers 20 T cell receptor beta chains from one sample sequenced in a study of T cell repertoires in cytomegalovirus infection. TCRdb itself ran the reads through MiXCR, one entry per CDR3 protein. The data hold approximately 500,000 distinct CDR3 sequences, with about 26% observed a single time. The sequencing input was PBMCs. The source of these receptors is a human donor in good health (CMV status not recorded). Some clones in this sample may be carry-over from other donors' samples.

The chain has TRBV6-2 or TRBV6-3 and TRBJ2-7, with 8 positions matching TRBD2. CDR1 MNHEY and CDR2 SVGEGT come from the germline V gene. The CDR3 extends over 15 amino acids. With V trimmed by 8 bases and J by 2 bases, 11 bases remained unmatched. This chain's CDR3 is CASGESGSNAYEQYV. The DNA of the CDR3 is TGTGCCAGCGGCGAGAGCGGGAGTAACGCCTACGAGCAGTACGTC.

Ten or more counts support this clonotype. The genes are TRBV7-9 and TRBJ2-5; 13 bases map to TRBD2. CDR1 is SEHNR, CDR2 FQNEAQ, per germline (reference sequence). This CDR3 contains 15 residues. V lost 6 bases to trimming and J lost 2 bases; unmatched junction nucleotides: 3. The CDR3, as DNA: TGTGCCAGCAGACTAGCGGGAGGGACACAAGAGACCCAGTACTTC. This gives the protein CASRLAGGTQETQYF.

The chain is built from TRBV6-2 or TRBV6-3 and TRBJ1-1; no definite D call. Germline-derived CDR1 and CDR2 are MNHEY and SVGEGT. The ends were cut back, 4 bases at V and 6 bases at J, with 12 bases in the middle. The CDR3 length is 13 residues. The CDR3 here is CASSLMVSPEAFF. The CDR3, as DNA: TGTGCCAGCAGTTTGATGGTATCTCCTGAAGCTTTCTTT.

This clonotype was detected many times. This chain links TRBV7-2 with TRBJ2-5; 9 nucleotides line up with TRBD1. This CDR3 spans 14 amino acids. Trimming cost V 5 bases and J 5 bases; bases outside gene matches: 6. Germline CDR1 SGHTA, CDR2 FQGNSA. Here the CDR3 DNA reads TGTGCCAGCAGCCCCGGACAGGGGAGCGAGACCCAGTACTTC. Protein: CASSPGQGSETQYF.

This clonotype was picked up a small number of times. CDR3: CASMASGSRNHGTDTQYF. CDR3 in DNA: TGTGCCAGCATGGCTAGCGGGAGCAGAAACCATGGCACAGATACGCAGTATTTT. The J gene is TRBJ2-3, the V gene TRBV6-1; 10 bases map to TRBD2. V shed 7 bases, J shed 1 base, and the junction held 14 bases outside the gene matches. Germline values: CDR1 MNHNS, CDR2 SASEGT. The CDR3 loop spans 18 amino acids.

V is TRBV20-1 and J is TRBJ2-1, with D unclear. Germline V gene data show CDR1 as DFQATT and CDR2 as SNEGSKA (reference sequence). CDR3 length equals 13 residues. Trimming took 2 bases from V and 7 from J, leaving 12 bases between them. CDR3 region: CSARRLTGNEQFF. CDR3 sequence (DNA): TGCAGTGCTAGAAGGTTGACTGGAAATGAGCAGTTCTTC.

The chain uses TRBV20-1 and TRBJ2-1, with 13 bases lining up with TRBD2. Germline V lookup: CDR1 DFQATT, CDR2 SNEGSKA (reference sequence). The trim removed 0 bases at V and 4 bases at J, leaving 12 bases unmatched. The CDR3 loop spans 19 amino acids. This chain's CDR3 is CSARDPGTSGNPTYNEQFF. The CDR3 DNA reads TGCAGTGCTAGAGATCCCGGGACTAGCGGGAATCCAACTTACAATGAGCAGTTCTTC.

This clonotype was detected many times. This chain uses TRBV7-2 with TRBJ1-2; TRBD1 matches 7 bases. This CDR3 is 13 amino acids long. CDR1 SGHTA and CDR2 FQGNSA come from the germline V gene. V lost 5 bases to trimming and J lost 11 bases; unmatched junction nucleotides: 11. CDR3 sequence reads: CASSTRTGQGYTF. Written as DNA, the CDR3 is TGTGCCAGCAGCACCCGGACAGGCCAGGGTTACACCTTC.

This clonotype showed up just a few times. The V gene is TRBV4-1, the J gene TRBJ1-3; no reliable D call. Germline CDR1 reads MGHRA; CDR2 reads YSYEKL. V was shortened by 2 bases and J by 8 bases, with 13 bases between the two germline ends. This CDR3 is 14 amino acids long. This CDR3 reads CASSQSKKVDTIYF. CDR3 nucleotides: TGCGCCAGCAGCCAATCCAAGAAGGTGGACACCATATATTTT.

This clonotype was seen ten or more times. CDR3 sequence (DNA): TGTGCCAGCAGCTTATTGGGTTGGCCGGGACAGGTGGGGCAACTGGCCAAAAACATTCAGTACTTC. Its translation is CASSLLGWPGQVGQLAKNIQYF. This chain uses TRBV7-2 with TRBJ2-4; 8 nucleotides align to TRBD1. Unmatched junction bases numbered 22, after V lost 2 bases and J lost 1 base. Germline values: CDR1 SGHTA, CDR2 FQGNSA. The CDR3 length is 22 residues. Full variable domain (outside the CDR3, taken from reference TRBV7-2 and TRBJ2-4): GAGVSQSPSNKVTEKGKDVELRCDPISGHTALYWYRQSLGQGLEFLIYFQGNSAPDKSGLPSDRFSAERTGGSVSTLTIQRTQQEDSAVYLCASSLLGWPGQVGQLAKNIQYFGAGTRLSVL.

V gene TRBV6-6 combines with J gene TRBJ1-2; D unclear. Germline V gene data show CDR1 as MNHNY and CDR2 as SVGAGI (reference sequence). Trimming shortened V by 4 bases and J by 8 bases, and 11 bases separated the two germline ends. The CDR3 spans 12 residues. CDR3 DNA sequence: TGTGCCAGCAGTTGGATAGAGGGAGGCTACACCTTC. This gives the protein CASSWIEGGYTF.

There are a few counts of this clonotype. The chain couples TRBV6-5 to TRBJ2-7; weak D call: TRBD2 (5 bases). Germline V lookup: CDR1 MNHEY, CDR2 SVGAGI. V was clipped by 0 bases and J by 3 bases, with 15 bases between them. The CDR3 is 16 residues long. DNA for the CDR3: TGTGCCAGCAGTTACTCCCTATTACTAGATTACTACGAGCAGTACTTC. Amino acid sequence: CASSYSLLLDYYEQYF.

This clonotype was observed many times. This chain uses TRBV7-2 with TRBJ2-3; TRBD1 matches at 8 bases. In germline, CDR1 is SGHTA, CDR2 FQGNSA. V gave up 2 bases and J gave up 2 bases; unmatched junction bases: 15. The CDR3 has 19 amino acids. For the CDR3, the DNA is TGTGCCAGCAGCTTACTCCCCAGCCGCCGACAGGGGATCACAGATACGCAGTATTTT. Residues: CASSLLPSRRQGITDTQYF.

The V and J genes are TRBV11-3 and TRBJ1-2, with 8 positions matching TRBD1. CDR1 and CDR2 (germline): SGHNT, YENEEA. This CDR3 has 13 amino acids. V shed 4 bases and J 8 bases; nucleotides not matched to a gene: 6. CDR3 sequence: CASSSGQGWGYTF. The CDR3 nucleotides are TGTGCCAGCAGCTCCGGACAGGGTTGGGGCTACACCTTC.

The chain employs TRBV28 and TRBJ2-1, with unresolved D. The CDR3 totals 13 residues. Trimming removed 10 bases at V and 5 bases at J, with 15 bases between. The germline V gene has CDR1 MDHEN and CDR2 SYDVKM. The CDR3 sequence is CATASGPNNEQFF. For the CDR3, the DNA is TGTGCCACCGCGTCCGGACCAAACAATGAGCAGTTCTTC.

This clonotype appeared many times. The chain joins TRBV7-2 to TRBJ2-3; a possible D gene is TRBD2 (8 bases). CDR1 SGHTA and CDR2 FQGNSA come from the germline V gene. With 1 base removed from V and 1 base from J, the gap between germline ends came to 15 bases. The CDR3 runs to 17 residues. The CDR3 DNA reads TGTGCCAGCAGCTTAGGGGTCGGGAGGGGGCGCACAGATACGCAGTATTTT. This codes for CASSLGVGRGRTDTQYF.

The CDR3 DNA sequence: TGTGCCAGCTCACCTCAACAGGGTAGCATTGCAGAAGCTTTCTTT. It codes for CASSPQQGSIAEAFF. The V call is TRBV18, the J call TRBJ1-1, with D perhaps TRBD1 (6 bases). Germline assignment: CDR1 KGHSH and CDR2 LQKENI. Trimming shortened V by 3 bases and J by 8 bases, and 19 bases separated the two germline ends. The CDR3 loop spans 15 amino acids. Full variable domain (remainder filled in from reference TRBV18 and TRBJ1-1): NAGVMQNPRHLVRRRGQEARLRCSPMKGHSHVYWYRQLPEEGLKFMVYLQKENIIDESGMPKERFSAEFPKEGPSILRIQQVVRGDSAAYFCASSPQQGSIAEAFFGQGTRLTVV.

The chain's CDR3 is CASSASGTGTYEQYF. The CDR3 DNA follows: TGTGCCAGCAGCGCTTCCGGGACAGGTACCTACGAGCAGTACTTC. This rearrangement joins TRBV13 to TRBJ2-7; 8 positions match TRBD1. This CDR3 contains 15 residues. Per germline, CDR1 PRHDT and CDR2 FYEKMQ (reference sequence). The V gene end was trimmed by 5 bases and the J gene end by 2 bases; junction bases not matched to a gene: 8.

In its sample, this clonotype was seen a few times. The genes are TRBV20-1 and TRBJ2-1, with a tentative D call TRBD2 (6 bases). The CDR3 sequence is 15 residues long. V gave up 5 bases and J gave up 2 bases, with 16 bases separating them. CDR1 is DFQATT and CDR2 is SNEGSKA in the germline V gene (reference sequence). CDR3 DNA: TGCAGTGCTGACCGGCCGGGAGCGGCCTACAATGAGCAGTTCTTC. Its translation: CSADRPGAAYNEQFF.

This clonotype was detected only a few times. The CDR3 protein is CSARVPRGESTGELFF. The CDR3 DNA reads as TGCAGTGCTAGAGTTCCCCGGGGGGAGAGCACCGGGGAGCTGTTTTTT. The chain joins TRBV20-1 to TRBJ2-2, with 7 bases fitting TRBD2. Unmatched junction bases numbered 9, after V lost 1 base and J lost 4 bases. Germline values: CDR1 DFQATT, CDR2 SNEGSKA (reference sequence). The CDR3 has 16 amino acids.